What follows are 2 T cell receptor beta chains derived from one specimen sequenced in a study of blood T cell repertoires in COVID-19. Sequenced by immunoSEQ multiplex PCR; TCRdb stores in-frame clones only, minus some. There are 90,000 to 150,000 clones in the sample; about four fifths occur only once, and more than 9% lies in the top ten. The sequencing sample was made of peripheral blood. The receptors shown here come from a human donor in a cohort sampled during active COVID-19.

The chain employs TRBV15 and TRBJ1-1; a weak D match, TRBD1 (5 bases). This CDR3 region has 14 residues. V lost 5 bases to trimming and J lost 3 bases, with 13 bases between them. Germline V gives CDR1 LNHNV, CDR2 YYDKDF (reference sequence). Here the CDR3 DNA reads TGTGCCACCAGCGGCGCAGGGTACGACACTGAAGCTTTCTTT. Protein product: CATSGAGYDTEAFF.

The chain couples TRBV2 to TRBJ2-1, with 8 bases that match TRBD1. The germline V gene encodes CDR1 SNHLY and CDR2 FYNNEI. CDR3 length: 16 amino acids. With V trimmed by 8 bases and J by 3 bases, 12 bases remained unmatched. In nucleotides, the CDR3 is TGTGCCAGCTCAGCATCCGCCGGGACAGGCTACAATGAGCAGTTCTTC. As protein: CASSASAGTGYNEQFF.